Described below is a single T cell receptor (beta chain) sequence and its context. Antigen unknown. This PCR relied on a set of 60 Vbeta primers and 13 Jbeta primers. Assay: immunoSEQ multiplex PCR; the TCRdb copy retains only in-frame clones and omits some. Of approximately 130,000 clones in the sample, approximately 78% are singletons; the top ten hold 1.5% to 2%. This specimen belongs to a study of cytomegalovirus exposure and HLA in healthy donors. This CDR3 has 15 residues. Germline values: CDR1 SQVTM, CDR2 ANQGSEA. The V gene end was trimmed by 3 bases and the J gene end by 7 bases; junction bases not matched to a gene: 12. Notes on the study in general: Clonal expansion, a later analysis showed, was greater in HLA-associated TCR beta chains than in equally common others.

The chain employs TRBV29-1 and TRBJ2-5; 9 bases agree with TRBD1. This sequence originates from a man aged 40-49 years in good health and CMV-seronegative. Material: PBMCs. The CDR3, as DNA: TGCAGCGTTGATCCCGGACAGGGGATTGTAGGGACCCAGTACTTC. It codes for CSVDPGQGIVGTQYF.